The rows below give T cell receptor beta chains drawn from one sample of a study of T cell changes during pregnancy in multiple sclerosis. Repertoires were generated with immunoSEQ multiplex PCR, while TCRdb's copy carries only in-frame clones and drops some. The data contain about 80,000 clones, about 91% of them singletons. The material was peripheral blood, obtained before pregnancy. The receptor source for this set is a female donor with multiple sclerosis, enrolled in a pregnancy study. The CDR3 runs from the conserved cysteine through the conserved F or W. A D gene is named only where the DNA matches it firmly. Clone size is shown for a subset of rows, as once, few, many or a class of expanded clone.

j_call,clone_size,cdr3_length,d_call,v_call,cdr3_aa,cdr3_nt
TRBJ1-2,NA,11,NA,TRBV7-9,CASSLSSGYTF,TGTGCCAGCAGCTTATCCTCCGGCTACACCTTC
TRBJ1-2,NA,16,TRBD1,TRBV6-6,CASGGQGADANYGYTF,TGTGCCAGCGGTGGACAGGGGGCGGATGCTAACTATGGCTACACCTTC
TRBJ2-7,NA,13,NA,TRBV6-1,CASSGPGAGEQYF,TGTGCCAGCAGTGGACCGGGAGCTGGCGAGCAGTACTTC
TRBJ1-4,NA,13,NA,TRBV19,CASSTQMNEKLFF,TGTGCCAGTAGTACGCAGATGAATGAAAAACTGTTTTTT
TRBJ1-2,once,14,NA,TRBV29-1,CSVDEGASNYGYTF,TGCAGCGTTGATGAAGGGGCCTCTAACTATGGCTACACCTTC
TRBJ2-5,NA,13,NA,TRBV27,CASRASGGLTQYF,TGTGCCAGCAGGGCTAGTGGGGGGTTGACCCAGTACTTC
TRBJ2-7,NA,15,NA,TRBV7-2,CASSPRQRSSYEQYF,TGTGCCAGCAGCCCTCGCCAGCGGAGCTCCTACGAGCAGTACTTC
TRBJ2-3,NA,15,TRBD2,TRBV9,CASSVVAGRTDTQYF,TGTGCCAGCAGCGTAGTAGCGGGGCGCACAGATACGCAGTATTTT
TRBJ1-2,NA,19,NA,TRBV4-1,CASSQEGRNRGPANYGYTF,TGCGCCAGCAGCCAAGAGGGAAGGAATAGAGGGCCAGCGAACTATGGCTACACCTTC
TRBJ2-7,NA,14,NA,TRBV5-1,CASSLGGGAHEQYF,TGCGCCAGCAGCTTGGGTGGGGGGGCCCACGAGCAGTACTTC
TRBJ1-1,NA,15,NA,TRBV4-3,CASSQEGTMNTEAFF,TGCGCCAGCAGCCAAGAGGGGACAATGAACACTGAAGCTTTCTTT
TRBJ2-1,NA,14,NA,TRBV5-4,CASSPIERYNEQFF,TGTGCCAGCAGCCCGATTGAGAGATACAATGAGCAGTTCTTC
TRBJ1-1,NA,13,NA,TRBV19,CASLRSGHTEAFF,TGTGCCAGCCTTCGATCAGGGCACACTGAAGCTTTCTTT
TRBJ2-1,NA,15,NA,TRBV7-9,CASSLDGSSYNEQFF,TGTGCCAGCAGCTTAGACGGGAGCTCCTACAATGAGCAGTTCTTC
TRBJ2-1,few,15,NA,TRBV5-1,CASQMGAGVDNEQFF,TGCGCCAGCCAAATGGGGGCGGGAGTAGACAATGAGCAGTTCTTC
TRBJ1-5,once,15,NA,TRBV19,CASSIGPSFYQPQHF,TGTGCCAGTAGTATAGGCCCCAGTTTCTATCAGCCCCAGCATTTT